A single sample gave rise to the 6 T cell receptor beta chains below, sequenced in a study of blood T cell repertoires in COVID-19 (dated by TCRdb to 2019 to 2021). Library preparation used the immunoSEQ multiplex PCR assay. The source is immuneACCESS, and TCRdb retained only in-frame sequences with V and J called. Part of the clones is not carried over; for the studies checked, unresolved V genes explain less than half of this, and the remainder is unexplained. Here the sample has under 35,000 clones; 75% to 90% occur a single time. The ten largest clones capture around 15% of the sample. Sequenced sample: peripheral blood. Receptors originate from a man aged 55-75 years with active COVID-19.

This rearrangement joins TRBV5-4 to TRBJ2-1, with 11 bases identical to TRBD2. The CDR3 sequence is 15 residues long. Germline V CDR1 and CDR2: SGHNT, YYREEE (reference sequence). V was clipped by 2 bases and J by 7 bases; unmatched bases: 5. The CDR3 sequence: CASSFRSGRENEQFF. The CDR3, as DNA: TGTGCCAGCAGCTTCCGTAGCGGGAGGGAAAATGAGCAGTTCTTC.

The V call is TRBV18, the J call TRBJ2-5; TRBD2 matches at 13 bases. Per the germline V gene, CDR1 is KGHSH and CDR2 is LQKENI. J gave up 6 bases and V 1 base, and 11 bases lay outside the gene matches. The CDR3 extends over 18 amino acids. The CDR3 region is CASSPLRTSGSYQQTQYF. The CDR3 coding sequence is TGTGCCAGCTCACCACTAAGGACTAGCGGGAGTTATCAGCAGACCCAGTACTTC. Variable domain in full (rest from reference TRBV18 and TRBJ2-5): NAGVMQNPRHLVRRRGQEARLRCSPMKGHSHVYWYRQLPEEGLKFMVYLQKENIIDESGMPKERFSAEFPKEGPSILRIQQVVRGDSAAYFCASSPLRTSGSYQQTQYFGPGTRLLVL.

The V call is TRBV10-2, the J call TRBJ2-7, with 7 bases fitting TRBD2. This CDR3 has 12 residues. Losses at the gene ends were 4 bases for V and 3 bases for J; bases not matched to a gene: 0. Per germline, CDR1 WSHSY and CDR2 SAAADI. Here the CDR3 DNA reads TGCGCCAGCAGTGGGACTAGCTACGAGCAGTACTTC. Residues: CASSGTSYEQYF.

V and J are TRBV19 and TRBJ2-2; the D gene is possibly TRBD2 (6 bases). Trimming cost V 9 bases and J 5 bases, with 7 bases left between them. The V gene's germline CDR1 is LNHDA and CDR2 SQIVND (reference sequence). CDR3 length equals 11 residues. The CDR3 region is CASGRTGELFF. Here the CDR3 DNA reads TGTGCCAGCGGGAGAACCGGGGAGCTGTTTTTT.

The chain recombines TRBV5-6 with TRBJ2-3, with TRBD2 as a possible D gene (6 bases). Germline V CDR1 and CDR2: SGHDT, YYEEEE. This CDR3 has 15 residues. Trimming took off 4 bases at V and 1 base at J, with 13 bases between the two ends. The CDR3 loop is CASSRGFFGTDTQYF. Here the CDR3 DNA reads TGTGCCAGCAGCCGGGGGTTCTTCGGCACAGATACGCAGTATTTT.

The chain carries TRBV28 and TRBJ2-5; 8 bases align to TRBD1. Trimming removed 7 bases from V and 1 base from J; junction bases left unmatched: 5. The germline V gene encodes CDR1 MDHEN and CDR2 SYDVKM. There are 14 residues in the CDR3. The CDR3 DNA is TGTGCCAGCAACAGGGGGTTTGGCCAAGAGACCCAGTACTTC. It translates to CASNRGFGQETQYF.